This T cell receptor beta chain was sequenced during a study of cytomegalovirus exposure and HLA in healthy donors. The PCR contained 60 Vbeta and 13 Jbeta primers. Only in-frame clones appear in the TCRdb table, and some are missing; sequencing was by immunoSEQ multiplex PCR. The profile shows over 150,000 clones, 75% to 85% of them singletons. The origin of this receptor is a male donor in good health and CMV-seropositive. The material sequenced was PBMCs.

The CDR3 bases are TGTGCCAGCTCACCATCGACAGGGGATAGCACTGAAGCTTTCTTT. It yields the protein CASSPSTGDSTEAFF. V is TRBV18 and J is TRBJ1-1; 8 nucleotides line up with TRBD1. The CDR3 length is 15 residues. The V segment lost 2 bases and the J segment 4 bases; nucleotides outside the gene matches: 6. The V gene's germline CDR1 is KGHSH and CDR2 LQKENI.